Listed here are 7 T cell receptor beta chains from one sample, sequenced in a study of graft-versus-host responses after intestinal transplantation. This table comes from immunoSEQ multiplex PCR, and its TCRdb copy is limited to in-frame clones, with some not included. Here the sample spans about 86,000 clones, 88% being singletons. The antigens these receptors bind are not known. Sequenced material: unstimulated CD4+ T cells sorted from spleen or lymph node cells, taken before transplant. These receptors originate from a human donor who was the organ donor for an intestinal transplant.

The chain is built from TRBV7-2 and TRBJ2-1; D remains unclear. Germline-derived CDR1 and CDR2 are SGHTA and FQGNSA. The CDR3 consists of 14 residues. V was trimmed by 5 bases and J by 6 bases, leaving 14 bases between them. The CDR3 DNA reads TGTGCCAGCAGCCTCGGGTCCTCGGCCAATGAGCAGTTCTTC. Amino acids: CASSLGSSANEQFF.

The CDR3 protein is CASGAIQGGVGIQYF. In nucleotides, the CDR3 is TGTGCTAGTGGTGCGATTCAGGGGGGAGTAGGCATTCAGTACTTC. The chain combines TRBV12-5 with TRBJ2-4; tentatively, D is TRBD1 (7 bases). This CDR3 contains 15 residues. Germline values: CDR1 LGHNT, CDR2 FRNRAP. The germline V and J ends were trimmed by 5 bases and 9 bases, with 20 bases remaining between them.

This chain connects TRBV9 to TRBJ1-2; possibly TRBD1 for D (5 bases). The CDR3 consists of 18 residues. In germline, CDR1 is SGDLS, CDR2 YYNGEE. V gave up 0 bases and J gave up 2 bases, with 20 bases separating them. This CDR3 is CASSVAPGRGGANYGYTF. CDR3 DNA sequence: TGTGCCAGCAGCGTAGCCCCGGGGCGGGGAGGGGCGAACTATGGCTACACCTTC.

This clone showed up just a few times. This chain connects TRBV6-6 to TRBJ2-1; TRBD2 is a possible D gene (6 bases). The CDR3 loop spans 14 amino acids. Trimming left V 6 bases short and J 4 bases short, with 13 bases between. Germline-derived CDR1 and CDR2 are MNHNY and SVGAGI (reference sequence). CDR3 bases: TGTGCCAGCAGGTTCGGGACTGCATACAATGAGCAGTTCTTC. Translation gives CASRFGTAYNEQFF.

The chain recombines TRBV28 with TRBJ1-2; 8 bases line up with TRBD1. Germline values: CDR1 MDHEN, CDR2 SYDVKM. The length of the CDR3 is 13 residues. The V gene end was trimmed by 4 bases and the J gene end by 8 bases; junction bases not matched to a gene: 6. As DNA, the CDR3 is TGTGCCAGCAGTTCTGGACAGGGATGGGGCTACACCTTC. Translated: CASSSGQGWGYTF.

The V gene is TRBV7-8, the J gene TRBJ2-5; TRBD2 aligns across 11 bases. In germline, CDR1 is SGHVS, CDR2 FQNEAQ. This CDR3 is 19 amino acids long. The J segment lost 5 bases and the V segment lost 4 bases, leaving 18 bases of the junction unmatched. The CDR3 reads CASSSGALAGGSWAETQYF. DNA of the CDR3: TGTGCCAGCAGCTCCGGAGCTCTAGCGGGGGGTAGTTGGGCTGAGACCCAGTACTTC.

V and J are TRBV5-1 and TRBJ1-4; 8 bases line up with TRBD1. The J segment lost 8 bases and the V segment lost 4 bases, leaving 10 bases of the junction unmatched. This CDR3 comprises 15 residues. Germline V gives CDR1 SGHRS, CDR2 YFSETQ. Here the CDR3 DNA reads TGCGCCAGCAGCCGGGGTCCGGACAGGGACGAAAAACTGTTTTTT. Its protein is CASSRGPDRDEKLFF.